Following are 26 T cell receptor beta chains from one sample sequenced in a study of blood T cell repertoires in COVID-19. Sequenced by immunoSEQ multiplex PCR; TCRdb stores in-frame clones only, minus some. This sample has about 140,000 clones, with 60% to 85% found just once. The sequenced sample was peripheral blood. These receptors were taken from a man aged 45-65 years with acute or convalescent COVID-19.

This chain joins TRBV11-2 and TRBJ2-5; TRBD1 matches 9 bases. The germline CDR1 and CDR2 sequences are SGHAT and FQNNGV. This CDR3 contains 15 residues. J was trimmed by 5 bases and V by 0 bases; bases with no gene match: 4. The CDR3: CASSLDTGGFETQYF. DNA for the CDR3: TGTGCCAGCAGCTTAGATACAGGGGGCTTTGAGACCCAGTACTTC.

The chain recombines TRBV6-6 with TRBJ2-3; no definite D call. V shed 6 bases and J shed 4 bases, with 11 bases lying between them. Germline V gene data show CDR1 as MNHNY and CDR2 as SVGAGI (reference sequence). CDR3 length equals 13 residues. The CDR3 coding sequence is TGTGCCAGCAGGACATTAAGCTCAGATACGCAGTATTTT. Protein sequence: CASRTLSSDTQYF.

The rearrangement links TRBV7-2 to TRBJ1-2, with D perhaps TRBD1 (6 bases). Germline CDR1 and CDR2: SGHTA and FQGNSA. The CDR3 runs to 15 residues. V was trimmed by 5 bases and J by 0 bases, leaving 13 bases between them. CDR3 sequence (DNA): TGTGCCAGCAGCGCGGACAGTGTGTCTAACTATGGCTACACCTTC. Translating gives CASSADSVSNYGYTF.

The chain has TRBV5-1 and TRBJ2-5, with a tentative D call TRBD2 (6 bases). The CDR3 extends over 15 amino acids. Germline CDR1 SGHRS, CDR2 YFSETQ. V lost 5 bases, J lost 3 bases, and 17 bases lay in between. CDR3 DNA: TGCGCCAGCAGGATCCGGGGACTTGGGGAAGAGACCCAGTACTTC. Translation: CASRIRGLGEETQYF.

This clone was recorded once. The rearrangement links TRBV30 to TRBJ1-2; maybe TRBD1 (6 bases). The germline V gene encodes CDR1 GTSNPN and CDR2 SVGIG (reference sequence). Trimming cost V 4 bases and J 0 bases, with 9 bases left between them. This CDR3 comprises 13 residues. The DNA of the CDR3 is TGTGCCTGGAAGGACAGAGCTAACTATGGCTACACCTTC. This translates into CAWKDRANYGYTF.

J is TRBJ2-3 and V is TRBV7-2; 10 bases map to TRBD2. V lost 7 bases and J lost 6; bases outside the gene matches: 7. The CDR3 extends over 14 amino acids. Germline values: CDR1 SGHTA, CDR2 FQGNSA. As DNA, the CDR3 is TGTGCCAGCACCCCTACTAGCGGGGTTGATACGCAGTATTTT. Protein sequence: CASTPTSGVDTQYF.

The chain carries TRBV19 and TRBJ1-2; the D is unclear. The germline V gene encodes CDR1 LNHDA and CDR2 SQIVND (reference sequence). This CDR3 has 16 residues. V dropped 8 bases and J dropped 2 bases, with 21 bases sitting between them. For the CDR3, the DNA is TGTGCCAGTCGGGATGAACGGGCCACAGTAAACTATGGCTACACCTTC. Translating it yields CASRDERATVNYGYTF.

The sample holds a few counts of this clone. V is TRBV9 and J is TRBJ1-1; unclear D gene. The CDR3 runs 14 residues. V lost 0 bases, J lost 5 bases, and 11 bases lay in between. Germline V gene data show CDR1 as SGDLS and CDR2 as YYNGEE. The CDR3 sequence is CASSVGWEITEAFF. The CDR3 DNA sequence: TGTGCCAGCAGCGTAGGTTGGGAGATTACTGAAGCTTTCTTT.

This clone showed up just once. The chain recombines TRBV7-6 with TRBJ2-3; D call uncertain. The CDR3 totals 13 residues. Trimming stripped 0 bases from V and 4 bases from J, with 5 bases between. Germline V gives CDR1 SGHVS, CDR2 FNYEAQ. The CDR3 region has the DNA TGTGCCAGCAGCTTAGCCACATCAGATACGCAGTATTTT. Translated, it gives CASSLATSDTQYF.

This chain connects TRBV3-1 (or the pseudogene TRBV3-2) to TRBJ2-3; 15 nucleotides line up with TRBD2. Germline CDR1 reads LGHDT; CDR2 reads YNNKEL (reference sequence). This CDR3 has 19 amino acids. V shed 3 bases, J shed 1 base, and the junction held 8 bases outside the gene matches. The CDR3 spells CASSQQGLAGGPGTDTQYF. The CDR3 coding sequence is TGTGCCAGCAGCCAGCAAGGACTAGCGGGGGGGCCGGGCACAGATACGCAGTATTTT.

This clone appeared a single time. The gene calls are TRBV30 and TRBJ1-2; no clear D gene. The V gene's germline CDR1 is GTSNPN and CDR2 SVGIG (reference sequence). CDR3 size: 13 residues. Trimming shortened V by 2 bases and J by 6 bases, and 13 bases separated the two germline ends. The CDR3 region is CAWSPGHTDGYTF. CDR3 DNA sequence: TGTGCCTGGAGTCCGGGTCACACGGATGGCTACACCTTC. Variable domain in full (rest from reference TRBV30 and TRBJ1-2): SQTIHQWPATLVQPVGSPLSLECTVEGTSNPNLYWYRQAAGRGLQLLFYSVGIGQISSEVPQNLSASRPQDRQFILSSKKLLLSDSGFYLCAWSPGHTDGYTFGSGTRLTVV.

The CDR3 region has the DNA TGTGCCAGCAGCCATACCTCGGGACAGGGTTCTGGCTACACCTTC. Translating gives CASSHTSGQGSGYTF. This sequence joins TRBV7-2 and TRBJ1-2; 9 bases fit TRBD1. Losses at the gene ends were 5 bases for V and 7 bases for J; bases not matched to a gene: 11. The germline CDR1 and CDR2 sequences are SGHTA and FQGNSA. This CDR3 region has 15 residues.

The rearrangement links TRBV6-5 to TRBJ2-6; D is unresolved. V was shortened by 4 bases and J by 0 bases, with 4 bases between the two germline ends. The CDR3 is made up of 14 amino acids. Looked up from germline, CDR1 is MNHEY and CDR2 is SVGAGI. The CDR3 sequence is CASSFYSGANVLTF. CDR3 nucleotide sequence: TGTGCCAGCAGTTTCTACTCTGGGGCCAACGTCCTGACTTTC.

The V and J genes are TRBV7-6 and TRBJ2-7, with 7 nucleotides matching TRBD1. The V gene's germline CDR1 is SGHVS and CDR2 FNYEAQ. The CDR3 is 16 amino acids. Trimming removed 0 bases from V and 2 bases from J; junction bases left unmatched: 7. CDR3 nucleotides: TGTGCCAGCAGCTTAGCTTCAACCGGGACAGCCTACGAGCAGTACTTC. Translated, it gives CASSLASTGTAYEQYF.

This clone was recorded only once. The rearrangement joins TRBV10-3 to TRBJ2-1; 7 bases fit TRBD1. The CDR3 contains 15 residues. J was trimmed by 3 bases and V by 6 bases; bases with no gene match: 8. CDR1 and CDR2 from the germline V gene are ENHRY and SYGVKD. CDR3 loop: CAIRDDRVNYNEQFF. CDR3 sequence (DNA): TGTGCCATCAGAGACGACAGGGTGAACTACAATGAGCAGTTCTTC.

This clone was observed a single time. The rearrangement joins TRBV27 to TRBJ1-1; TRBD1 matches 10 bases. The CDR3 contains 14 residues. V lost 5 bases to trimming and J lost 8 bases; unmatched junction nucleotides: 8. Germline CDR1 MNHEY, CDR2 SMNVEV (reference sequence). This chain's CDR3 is CASSRDRGFYEAFF. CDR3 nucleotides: TGTGCCAGCAGTAGGGACAGGGGTTTTTACGAAGCTTTCTTT.

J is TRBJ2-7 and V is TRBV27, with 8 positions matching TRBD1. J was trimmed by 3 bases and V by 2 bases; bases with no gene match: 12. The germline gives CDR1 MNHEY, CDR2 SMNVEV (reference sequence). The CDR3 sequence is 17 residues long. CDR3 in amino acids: CASSLGRGQGGVYEQYF. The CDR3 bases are TGTGCCAGCAGTTTAGGTCGTGGACAGGGTGGGGTCTACGAGCAGTACTTC.

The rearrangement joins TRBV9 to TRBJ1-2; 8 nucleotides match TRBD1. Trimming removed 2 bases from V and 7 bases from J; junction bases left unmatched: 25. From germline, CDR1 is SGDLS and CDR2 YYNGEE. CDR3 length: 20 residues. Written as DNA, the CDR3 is TGTGCCAGCAGCGTTGGGGCAGGGGGCTGGCTTTCCCCCATTTCGGGTGGCTACACCTTC. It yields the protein CASSVGAGGWLSPISGGYTF.

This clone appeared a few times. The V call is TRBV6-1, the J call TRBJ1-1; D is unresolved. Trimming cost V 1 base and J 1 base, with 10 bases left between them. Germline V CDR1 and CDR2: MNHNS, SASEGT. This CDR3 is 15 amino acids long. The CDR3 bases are TGTGCCAGCAGTGAAGTGGGAGGGAGGAACACTGAAGCTTTCTTT. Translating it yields CASSEVGGRNTEAFF.

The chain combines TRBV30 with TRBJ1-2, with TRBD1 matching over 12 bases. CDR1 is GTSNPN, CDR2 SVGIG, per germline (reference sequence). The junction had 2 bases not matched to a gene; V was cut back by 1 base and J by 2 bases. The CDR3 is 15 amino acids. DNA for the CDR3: TGTGCCTGGAGTGCAGGGACAGGGGGCAACTATGGCTACACCTTC. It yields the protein CAWSAGTGGNYGYTF.

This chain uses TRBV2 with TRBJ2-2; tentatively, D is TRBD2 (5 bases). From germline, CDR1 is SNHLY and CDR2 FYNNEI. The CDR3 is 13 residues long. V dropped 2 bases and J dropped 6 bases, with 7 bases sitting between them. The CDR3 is CASSERRAGELFF. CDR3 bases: TGTGCCAGCAGTGAAAGGCGGGCCGGGGAGCTGTTTTTT. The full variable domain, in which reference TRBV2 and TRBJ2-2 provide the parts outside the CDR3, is EPEVTQTPSHQVTQMGQEVILRCVPISNHLYFYWYRQILGQKVEFLVSFYNNEISEKSEIFDDQFSVERPDGSNFTLKIRSTKLEDSAMYFCASSERRAGELFFGEGSRLTVL.

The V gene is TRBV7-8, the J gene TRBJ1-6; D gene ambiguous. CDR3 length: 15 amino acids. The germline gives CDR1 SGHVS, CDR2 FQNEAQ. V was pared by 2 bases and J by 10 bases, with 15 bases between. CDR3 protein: CASSLRPDLNSPLHF. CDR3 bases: TGTGCCAGCAGCTTAAGACCCGACTTAAACTCACCCCTCCACTTT.

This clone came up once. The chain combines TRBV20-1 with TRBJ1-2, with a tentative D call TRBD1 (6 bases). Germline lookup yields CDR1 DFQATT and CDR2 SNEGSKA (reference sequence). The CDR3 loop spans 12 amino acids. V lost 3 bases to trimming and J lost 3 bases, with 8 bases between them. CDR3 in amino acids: CSASDRYYGYTF. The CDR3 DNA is TGCAGTGCTAGTGACAGGTACTATGGCTACACCTTC.

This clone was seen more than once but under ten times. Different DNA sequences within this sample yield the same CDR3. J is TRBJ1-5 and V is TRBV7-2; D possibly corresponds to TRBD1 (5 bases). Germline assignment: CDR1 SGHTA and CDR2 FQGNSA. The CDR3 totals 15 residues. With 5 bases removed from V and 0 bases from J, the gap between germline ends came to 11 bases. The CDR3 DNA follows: TGTGCCAGCAGCCACGACAGCCTTAGCAATCAGCCCCAGCATTTT. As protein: CASSHDSLSNQPQHF.

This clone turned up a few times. The CDR3 loop is CASKTTGSSTEAFF. The CDR3 nucleotides are TGTGCCAGCAAAACGACAGGGTCGTCCACTGAAGCTTTCTTT. This chain links TRBV18 with TRBJ1-1; TRBD1 agrees at 7 bases. Germline V CDR1 and CDR2: KGHSH, LQKENI. J lost 4 bases, V lost 8 bases, and 10 bases had no gene match. This CDR3 is 14 amino acids long.

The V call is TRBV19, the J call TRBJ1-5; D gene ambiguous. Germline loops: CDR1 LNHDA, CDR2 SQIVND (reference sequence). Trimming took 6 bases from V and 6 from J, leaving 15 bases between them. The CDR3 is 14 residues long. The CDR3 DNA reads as TGTGCCAGTAGGGGGATTGAGGCGGGTCAGCCCCAGCATTTT. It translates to CASRGIEAGQPQHF.